What follows are 8 T cell receptor beta chains derived from one specimen sequenced in a study of blood T cell repertoires in COVID-19 (dated by TCRdb to the early 2020s). The library was produced with the immunoSEQ multiplex PCR assay. TCRdb re-hosts the immuneACCESS table, in-frame sequences only. Its copies lack some clones; in the studies checked, an unresolved V gene accounts for under half of them, and the cause for the rest is not known. A total of about 290,000 clones appear in this sample, just under 85% of them only once. Jointly, the top ten make up around 4.5% of the sample. What was sequenced was peripheral blood. These receptors came from a woman in her forties or fifties with active or convalescent COVID-19.

The chain uses TRBV27 and TRBJ1-1; tentatively, D is TRBD1 (6 bases). The CDR3 runs to 14 residues. The germline V gene encodes CDR1 MNHEY and CDR2 SMNVEV (reference sequence). The ends were cut back, 9 bases at V and 7 bases at J, with 21 bases in the middle. CDR3 sequence: CASRQEGGQDEAFF. The CDR3 DNA reads as TGTGCCAGTCGACAGGAGGGAGGGCAGGATGAAGCTTTCTTT.

CDR3 coding DNA: TGTGCCAGCTCACCCGGGACTCGGATCGGAGGGGAGCTGTTTTTT. This gives the protein CASSPGTRIGGELFF. The chain is built from TRBV18 and TRBJ2-2; possible D gene TRBD2, 6 bases. The CDR3 has 15 residues. Germline V gene data show CDR1 as KGHSH and CDR2 as LQKENI. Trimming removed 3 bases from V and 8 bases from J, with 16 bases in between.

This clone showed up just once. The chain links TRBV21-1 to TRBJ1-6. TRBV21-1 is a recognized pseudogene. The CDR3 runs 14 residues. The CDR3 DNA sequence: TGTGCCAGCAGCAATCGAGGGTATAATTCACCCCTCCACTTT. Translated: CASSNRGYNSPLHF.

V usage is TRBV9 and J usage is TRBJ1-2, with 9 bases fitting TRBD1. The CDR3 extends over 14 amino acids. The junction had 3 bases not matched to a gene; V was cut back by 0 bases and J by 6 bases. Germline values: CDR1 SGDLS, CDR2 YYNGEE. The CDR3 protein is CASSVGTGVDGYTF. For the CDR3, the DNA is TGTGCCAGCAGCGTAGGGACAGGGGTCGATGGCTACACCTTC.

This sequence joins TRBV9 and TRBJ2-1; D perhaps matches TRBD2 (7 bases). V dropped 4 bases and J dropped 2 bases, with 19 bases sitting between them. This CDR3 is built from 17 residues. Germline V lookup: CDR1 SGDLS, CDR2 YYNGEE. CDR3: CASSRGGGGFAYNEQFF. The CDR3 DNA follows: TGTGCCAGCAGCCGAGGGGGGGGCGGTTTTGCCTACAATGAGCAGTTCTTC.

The chain recombines TRBV5-4 with TRBJ2-7; D gene uncertain. CDR3 length equals 15 residues. Germline V lookup: CDR1 SGHNT, CDR2 YYREEE (reference sequence). The V and J ends lost 4 bases and 2 bases respectively, with 16 bases between them. CDR3 coding DNA: TGTGCCAGCAGCCCGAGCGAGAGGCCGACCTACGAGCAGTACTTC. Translation gives CASSPSERPTYEQYF.

The genes are TRBV30 and TRBJ1-1, with TRBD1 matching 8 bases. The CDR3 runs to 16 residues. The germline CDR1 and CDR2 sequences are GTSNPN and SVGIG (reference sequence). J lost 5 bases, V lost 8 bases, and 19 bases had no gene match. The CDR3 nucleotides are TGTGCCCACACGCCGGATTCATCAGGGGGCAGAACTGAAGCTTTCTTT. It yields the protein CAHTPDSSGGRTEAFF.

The V call is TRBV27, the J call TRBJ2-2; unclear D gene. Trimming pared 10 bases from V and 3 bases from J, leaving 12 bases between. This CDR3 contains 13 residues. Germline V gives CDR1 MNHEY, CDR2 SMNVEV (reference sequence). The CDR3 DNA is TGTGCCACAGCCACAGAGTACACCGGGGAGCTGTTTTTT. It encodes CATATEYTGELFF.